These T cell receptor beta chains were read from a single sample in a study of neurological immune-mediated disorders. MiXCR was run by TCRdb on the 5' RACE reads, yielding one entry per CDR3 protein. The table lists some 20,000 distinct CDR3 sequences, over 25% of them singletons. The sample consisted of PBMCs. Receptor source: a man between 45 and 60 years old with HTLV-1-associated myelopathy (HAM/TSP). The CDR3 runs from the conserved cysteine through the conserved F or W. The D gene is left open where the match is weak. Expanded clones are given a class, and other clones once, few, many or no size at all.

TRBJ2-5	NA	medium-sized	TRBV5-1	TGCGCCAGCGGGGAAGAGACCCAGTACTTC	CASGEETQYF
TRBJ1-1	NA	NA	TRBV30	TGTGCCTGGAGTGAAGAAGGGTGGGACACTGAAGCTTTCTTT	CAWSEEGWDTEAFF
TRBJ2-2	NA	many	TRBV9	TGTGCCAGCAGCGTAGGGGTTGGGTTGACCGGGGAGCTGTTTTTT	CASSVGVGLTGELFF
TRBJ2-3	NA	NA	TRBV29-1	TGCAGCGTTAAAGGGGTTGAGGTCGGCACAGATACGCAGTATTTT	CSVKGVEVGTDTQYF
TRBJ2-1	NA	many	TRBV5-1	TGCGCCAGCAGCCTGATTGGAGGGGGCCGACTCGAGGAGCAGTTCTTC	CASSLIGGGRLEEQFF
TRBJ2-1	NA	few	TRBV7-2	TGTGCCAGCAGCTTCCCCAGTTCCGGTGAGCAGTTCTTC	CASSFPSSGEQFF
TRBJ2-7	NA	medium-sized	TRBV5-1	TGCGCCAGCTCCCCGGACGCGTACGAGCAGTACTTC	CASSPDAYEQYF
TRBJ2-7	NA	many	TRBV6-5	TGTGCCAGCAGTTATCGGATGATGAGGGCGAACGAGCAGTACTTC	CASSYRMMRANEQYF
TRBJ2-2	NA	many	TRBV2	TGTGCCAGCGCAGCCCTCCGCACCGGGGAGCTGTTTTTT	CASAALRTGELFF
TRBJ2-7	NA	once	TRBV20-1	TGCAGTGCTAGAGGTAACGGGGTTGACTACGAGCAGTACTTC	CSARGNGVDYEQYF
TRBJ2-7	NA	few	TRBV4-2	TGTGCCAGCAGCCAAGAGCGAGGCTACGAGCAGTACTTC	CASSQERGYEQYF
TRBJ2-7	TRBD1	NA	TRBV2	TGTGCCAGCACCGTGGACAGGGGAAAAGGCGAGCAGTACTTC	CASTVDRGKGEQYF